What follows are 23 T cell receptor beta chains derived from one specimen sequenced in a study of technical replicates of blood from a handful of donors. Sequencing was performed with immunoSEQ multiplex PCR; in TCRdb, only in-frame clones are kept and a portion is missing. The sample carries about 62,000 clones, roughly 91% recorded once. Source material: PBMCs. All receptors come from a human donor in good health. Some clones in this sample may be carry-over from other donors' samples.

The rearrangement joins TRBV5-4 to TRBJ2-2; 8 bases map to TRBD2. V dropped 9 bases and J dropped 5; count of bases not matched to a gene: 12. Germline V gives CDR1 SGHNT, CDR2 YYREEE (reference sequence). The CDR3 is made up of 15 amino acids. CDR3 sequence (DNA): TGTGCCACCGGCAGCGGGGGCTCCGGGACCGGGGAGCTGTTTTTT. It codes for CATGSGGSGTGELFF.

In its sample, this clone was seen a few times. The chain joins TRBV4-3 to TRBJ1-1; D gene uncertain. V shed 0 bases and J shed 0 bases, with 8 bases lying between them. CDR1 LGHNA and CDR2 YSLEER come from the germline V gene. The CDR3 covers 15 residues. The chain's CDR3 is CASSQERYLNTEAFF. DNA for the CDR3: TGCGCCAGCAGCCAAGAGAGGTACCTGAACACTGAAGCTTTCTTT.

The J gene is TRBJ2-1, the V gene TRBV10-3; 10 bases fit TRBD2. This CDR3 region has 17 residues. With V trimmed by 6 bases and J by 0 bases, 8 bases remained unmatched. Germline assignment: CDR1 ENHRY and CDR2 SYGVKD. In DNA, the CDR3 is TGTGCCATCAGCAGGCTAGCGGGAGTCATCTCCTACAATGAGCAGTTCTTC. Protein: CAISRLAGVISYNEQFF.

The V call is TRBV7-9, the J call TRBJ1-3; 8 positions agree with TRBD1. V lost 5 bases to trimming and J lost 3 bases; unmatched junction nucleotides: 9. This CDR3 spans 16 amino acids. In germline, CDR1 is SEHNR, CDR2 FQNEAQ (reference sequence). CDR3 residues: CASSPLDRESGNTIYF. For the CDR3, the DNA is TGTGCCAGCAGCCCCCTGGACAGGGAAAGTGGAAACACCATATATTTT.

This chain links TRBV19 with TRBJ2-2; TRBD2 might be the D (6 bases). V was pared by 0 bases and J by 7 bases, with 15 bases between. Germline loops: CDR1 LNHDA, CDR2 SQIVND (reference sequence). This CDR3 region has 16 residues. The DNA for the CDR3 is TGTGCCAGTAGTATAGATCGGTTCGCGGGGAACGGGGAGCTGTTTTTT. This codes for CASSIDRFAGNGELFF.

V usage is TRBV6-1 and J usage is TRBJ2-5; maybe TRBD2 (6 bases). V was clipped by 8 bases and J by 4 bases, with 17 bases between them. There are 14 residues in the CDR3. The V gene's germline CDR1 is MNHNS and CDR2 SASEGT. The CDR3 loop reads CASGRGDLRETQYF. For the CDR3, the DNA is TGTGCCAGCGGACGCGGGGATTTGAGAGAGACCCAGTACTTC.

The V and J genes are TRBV5-4 and TRBJ1-1; D not certain. CDR1 is SGHNT and CDR2 is YYREEE in the germline V gene (reference sequence). There are 15 residues in the CDR3. Trimming removed 4 bases from V and 4 bases from J, with 17 bases in between. The CDR3 bases are TGTGCCAGCAGCCCGGAAGGAGGGTGGTCCACTGAAGCTTTCTTT. Protein sequence: CASSPEGGWSTEAFF. Using reference TRBV5-4 and TRBJ1-1 for the parts outside the CDR3, the full variable domain is ETGVTQSPTHLIKTRGQQVTLRCSSQSGHNTVSWYQQALGQGPQFIFQYYREEENGRGNFPPRFSGLQFPNYSSELNVNALELDDSALYLCASSPEGGWSTEAFFGQGTRLTVV.

The J gene is TRBJ2-3, the V gene TRBV9; perhaps TRBD1 as D (5 bases). The CDR3 sequence is 15 residues long. The germline V and J ends were trimmed by 6 bases and 3 bases, with 17 bases remaining between them. Germline CDR1 is SGDLS and CDR2 is YYNGEE. The CDR3 spells CASTYSGHKTDTQYF. The CDR3 region has the DNA TGTGCCAGCACGTACTCCGGACACAAAACAGATACGCAGTATTTT. Complete variable domain (other parts from reference TRBV9 and TRBJ2-3): DSGVTQTPKHLITATGQRVTLRCSPRSGDLSVYWYQQSLDQGLQFLIQYYNGEERAKGNILERFSAQQFPDLHSELNLSSLELGDSALYFCASTYSGHKTDTQYFGPGTRLTVL.

V gene TRBV9 combines with J gene TRBJ2-7; the D gene is possibly TRBD1 (6 bases). The CDR3 length is 16 residues. Germline V gene lookup returns CDR1 SGDLS and CDR2 YYNGEE. V gave up 0 bases and J gave up 3 bases, with 16 bases separating them. This CDR3 reads CASSVGPREGGYEQYF. As DNA, the CDR3 is TGTGCCAGCAGCGTAGGACCCAGGGAAGGGGGCTACGAGCAGTACTTC.

This clone was seen a single time. V usage is TRBV7-2 and J usage is TRBJ2-3; D is uncertain. Germline values: CDR1 SGHTA, CDR2 FQGNSA. Between the trimmed V and J ends, which lost 2 bases and 2 bases, there was a span of 8 bases. The CDR3 is made up of 14 amino acids. DNA for the CDR3: TGTGCCAGCAGCTTATTCAGTACCACAGATACGCAGTATTTT. It translates to CASSLFSTTDTQYF.

This clone appeared a few times. This chain uses TRBV7-8 with TRBJ1-2; D possibly corresponds to TRBD1 (6 bases). The CDR3 is 16 amino acids. Trimming removed 0 bases from V and 2 bases from J, with 13 bases in between. Germline V CDR1 and CDR2: SGHVS, FQNEAQ. The CDR3 here is CASSLAPDRINYGYTF. CDR3 DNA: TGTGCCAGCAGCTTAGCGCCGGACAGAATAAACTATGGCTACACCTTC.

The genes are TRBV9 and TRBJ2-7, with 11 bases aligning to TRBD2. The CDR3 extends over 14 amino acids. CDR1 and CDR2 from the germline V gene are SGDLS and YYNGEE. Unmatched junction bases numbered 5, after V lost 4 bases and J lost 5 bases. The chain's CDR3 is CASSPSTSGNEQYF. The DNA of the CDR3 is TGTGCCAGCAGCCCCTCGACTAGCGGGAACGAGCAGTACTTC.

V usage is TRBV19 and J usage is TRBJ1-6; 8 bases agree with TRBD1. Trimming at V came to 5 bases and at J to 9 bases, leaving 9 bases not matched to a gene. This CDR3 comprises 15 residues. Per germline, CDR1 LNHDA and CDR2 SQIVND (reference sequence). The CDR3 DNA reads as TGTGCCAGTAGTGCACGGACAGGGCTCGGTTCACCCCTCCACTTT. This gives the protein CASSARTGLGSPLHF.

The rearrangement uses TRBV7-7 and TRBJ2-2; TRBD1 aligns across 7 bases. V shed 6 bases and J 5 bases; nucleotides not matched to a gene: 15. The V gene's germline CDR1 is SSHAT and CDR2 FNYEAQ (reference sequence). This CDR3 comprises 17 residues. For the CDR3, the DNA is TGTGCCAGCAGTTCTACGGCAGGGGGAGTTTGGACCGGGGAGCTGTTTTTT. Its translation: CASSSTAGGVWTGELFF.

The V call is TRBV27, the J call TRBJ1-5, with 9 bases aligning to TRBD1. Germline V gene sequence: CDR1 MNHEY, CDR2 SMNVEV (reference sequence). The CDR3 covers 15 residues. Trimming at V came to 4 bases and at J to 2 bases, leaving 3 bases not matched to a gene. CDR3 in DNA: TGTGCCAGCAGTTCGGACAGGGGAGGCAATCAGCCCCAGCATTTT. This gives the protein CASSSDRGGNQPQHF.

This chain links TRBV4-1 with TRBJ2-7, with D perhaps TRBD1 (6 bases). CDR3 length: 16 residues. V lost 1 base and J 3 bases, leaving 16 bases between the germline ends. Germline values: CDR1 MGHRA, CDR2 YSYEKL. CDR3 amino acids: CASSQGFATGVYEQYF. The CDR3 DNA reads as TGCGCCAGCAGCCAAGGGTTCGCGACAGGAGTCTACGAGCAGTACTTC.

This chain links TRBV18 with TRBJ1-1; 9 nucleotides agree with TRBD1. CDR1 is KGHSH and CDR2 is LQKENI in the germline V gene. This CDR3 contains 13 residues. V was pared by 3 bases and J by 7 bases, with 3 bases of the junction left unmatched. As DNA, the CDR3 is TGTGCCAGCTCACCGGACAGGGGAGTTGAAGCTTTCTTT. Protein product: CASSPDRGVEAFF.

This clone was picked up one time. This chain uses TRBV6-5 with TRBJ2-1, with 7 bases matching TRBD1. V lost 6 bases, J lost 2 bases, and 4 bases stayed unmatched. The CDR3 consists of 14 residues. Germline V gene lookup returns CDR1 MNHEY and CDR2 SVGAGI. The CDR3 nucleotides read TGTGCCAGCAGCAGGGGGAACCCCTACAATGAGCAGTTCTTC. Encoded protein: CASSRGNPYNEQFF.

CDR3 DNA sequence: TGTGCCAGCAGTTACTCACAGGTAGGGCCCCAGCATTTT. Its protein product is CASSYSQVGPQHF. The chain has TRBV6-6 and TRBJ1-5, with a weak D call TRBD1 (5 bases). V lost 0 bases to trimming and J lost 9 bases, with 9 bases between them. CDR1 MNHNY and CDR2 SVGAGI come from the germline V gene (reference sequence). The CDR3 contains 13 residues.

V is TRBV7-9 and J is TRBJ2-5; no firm D call. The V end lost 5 bases, the J end lost 1 base, and 11 bases lay between the germline ends. Germline CDR1 is SEHNR and CDR2 is FQNEAQ (reference sequence). The CDR3 loop spans 14 amino acids. CDR3 sequence: CASSVDRLQETQYF. The CDR3 bases are TGTGCCAGCAGCGTTGACCGACTCCAAGAGACCCAGTACTTC. Full variable domain (outside the CDR3, taken from reference TRBV7-9 and TRBJ2-5): DTGVSQNPRHKITKRGQNVTFRCDPISEHNRLYWYRQTLGQGPEFLTYFQNEAQLEKSRLLSDRFSAERPKGSFSTLEIQRTEQGDSAMYLCASSVDRLQETQYFGPGTRLLVL.

V usage is TRBV10-3 and J usage is TRBJ2-6; tentatively, D is TRBD1 (5 bases). Trimming pared 2 bases from V and 4 bases from J, leaving 12 bases between. The CDR3 runs to 16 residues. Germline loops: CDR1 ENHRY, CDR2 SYGVKD. CDR3 bases: TGTGCCATCAGTGAGGCAGGGATGGCCGGGGCCAACGTCCTGACTTTC. Residues: CAISEAGMAGANVLTF.

The rearrangement uses TRBV4-3 and TRBJ2-1; 13 bases align to TRBD2. The germline gives CDR1 LGHNA, CDR2 YSLEER. The J segment lost 3 bases and the V segment lost 4 bases, leaving 3 bases of the junction unmatched. There are 16 residues in the CDR3. This chain's CDR3 is CASSLGTSGDYNEQFF. In nucleotides, the CDR3 is TGCGCCAGCAGCCTCGGGACTAGCGGGGACTACAATGAGCAGTTCTTC.

This chain joins TRBV6-5 and TRBJ2-7; D unclear. With 0 bases removed from V and 4 bases from J, the gap between germline ends came to 13 bases. Germline CDR1 reads MNHEY; CDR2 reads SVGAGI. This CDR3 has 15 amino acids. CDR3 region: CASSYSGPPVYEQYF. CDR3 in DNA: TGTGCCAGCAGTTACTCGGGCCCGCCGGTGTACGAGCAGTACTTC.